These 9 T cell receptor beta chains share one sample of origin, sequenced in a study of cytomegalovirus exposure and HLA in healthy donors. TCRdb's copy holds only in-frame clones and misses some; the assay was immunoSEQ multiplex PCR. The repertoire consists of about 270,000 clones, with 80% to 90% occurring once and the leading ten covering 1%. Sequencing was performed on PBMCs. The receptors were gathered from a woman between 18 and 29 years old in good health and CMV-seronegative.

V gene TRBV14 combines with J gene TRBJ2-1, with D possibly TRBD1 on 6 matching bases. The CDR3 has 16 residues. The germline gives CDR1 SGHDN, CDR2 FVKESK. Trimming removed 4 bases at V and 6 bases at J, with 19 bases between. Written as DNA, the CDR3 is TGTGCCAGCAGCCCCCGGCCCGGACAGATGGGCAATGAGCAGTTCTTC. Residues: CASSPRPGQMGNEQFF.

The chain employs TRBV6-5 and TRBJ2-7; 7 nucleotides align to TRBD2. This CDR3 has 16 residues. Germline CDR1 MNHEY, CDR2 SVGAGI. V was pared by 0 bases and J by 12 bases, with 17 bases of the junction left unmatched. CDR3 residues: CASSYSTGLEVGAWYF. CDR3 DNA sequence: TGTGCCAGCAGTTACTCAACCGGACTAGAAGTCGGGGCATGGTACTTC.

The gene calls are TRBV5-1 and TRBJ1-2; the D gene is possibly TRBD1 (6 bases). The V gene's germline CDR1 is SGHRS and CDR2 YFSETQ. This CDR3 has 14 residues. V dropped 3 bases and J dropped 2 bases, with 11 bases sitting between them. CDR3 residues: CASSSDGQNYGYTF. The CDR3 nucleotides read TGCGCCAGCAGCTCGGACGGACAGAACTATGGCTACACCTTC. The complete variable domain, with remaining parts taken from reference TRBV5-1 and TRBJ1-2, reads KAGVTQTPRYLIKTRGQQVTLSCSPISGHRSVSWYQQTPGQGLQFLFEYFSETQRNKGNFPGRFSGRQFSNSRSEMNVSTLELGDSALYLCASSSDGQNYGYTFGSGTRLTVV.

DNA for the CDR3: TGTGCCAGCAGAAACCCACTCCACGAGCAGTACTTC. It is translated as CASRNPLHEQYF. The chain employs TRBV6-5 and TRBJ2-7, with D unresolved. Trimming stripped 6 bases from V and 5 bases from J, with 11 bases between. The CDR3 is made up of 12 amino acids. Germline assignment: CDR1 MNHEY and CDR2 SVGAGI.

The J gene is TRBJ1-1, the V gene TRBV28, with 10 bases matching TRBD1. Trimming removed 5 bases from V and 3 bases from J; junction bases left unmatched: 6. The CDR3 has 15 amino acids. Germline CDR1 reads MDHEN; CDR2 reads SYDVKM. Here the CDR3 DNA reads TGTGCCAGCAGTCCCGGGACAGGGGCCCACACTGAAGCTTTCTTT. Its translation: CASSPGTGAHTEAFF.

This chain links TRBV7-9 with TRBJ1-1; D unclear. V was clipped by 5 bases and J by 5 bases, with 18 bases between them. The germline V gene has CDR1 SEHNR and CDR2 FQNEAQ (reference sequence). This CDR3 has 15 residues. CDR3 nucleotide sequence: TGTGCCAGCAGCGTTCCACTCCTAATCGCAACTGAAGCTTTCTTT. Translating gives CASSVPLLIATEAFF. Full variable domain (remainder filled in from reference TRBV7-9 and TRBJ1-1): DTGVSQNPRHKITKRGQNVTFRCDPISEHNRLYWYRQTLGQGPEFLTYFQNEAQLEKSRLLSDRFSAERPKGSFSTLEIQRTEQGDSAMYLCASSVPLLIATEAFFGQGTRLTVV.

The chain has TRBV27 and TRBJ2-6, with TRBD2 matching 9 bases. Germline V gene lookup returns CDR1 MNHEY and CDR2 SMNVEV (reference sequence). Germline trimming cut 3 bases from V and 3 bases from J; bases unmatched to any gene: 12. The CDR3 runs to 19 residues. CDR3 in amino acids: CASSFLRLAATGGANVLTF. DNA for the CDR3: TGTGCCAGCAGTTTTCTCCGACTAGCGGCAACAGGTGGGGCCAACGTCCTGACTTTC.

The chain joins TRBV27 to TRBJ1-6; a weak D match, TRBD1 (6 bases). CDR1 and CDR2 (germline): MNHEY, SMNVEV (reference sequence). V lost 6 bases and J lost 10, with 10 bases in between. This CDR3 has 12 residues. CDR3 region: CASSLQGSPLHF. In DNA, the CDR3 is TGTGCCAGCAGCTTACAGGGCTCACCCCTCCACTTT.

The V gene is TRBV4-3, the J gene TRBJ2-3, with D possibly being TRBD1 (6 bases). The CDR3 is 15 amino acids. Trimming left V 0 bases short and J 6 bases short, with 13 bases between. Per germline, CDR1 LGHNA and CDR2 YSLEER. CDR3 amino acids: CASSQDRQGSDTQYF. The CDR3 DNA sequence: TGCGCCAGCAGCCAAGATAGGCAGGGGTCGGATACGCAGTATTTT.